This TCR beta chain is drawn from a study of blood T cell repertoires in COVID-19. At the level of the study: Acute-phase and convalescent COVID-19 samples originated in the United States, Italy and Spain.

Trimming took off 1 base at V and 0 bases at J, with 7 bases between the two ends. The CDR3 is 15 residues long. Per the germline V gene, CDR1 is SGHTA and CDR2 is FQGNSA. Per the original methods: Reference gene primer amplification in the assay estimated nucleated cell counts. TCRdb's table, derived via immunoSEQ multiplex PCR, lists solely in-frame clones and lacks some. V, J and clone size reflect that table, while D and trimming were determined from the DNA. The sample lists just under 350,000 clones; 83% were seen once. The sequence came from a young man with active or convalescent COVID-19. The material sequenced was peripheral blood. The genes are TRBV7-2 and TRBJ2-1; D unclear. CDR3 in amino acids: CASSLDGYSYNEQFF. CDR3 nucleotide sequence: TGTGCCAGCAGCTTAGACGGGTACTCCTACAATGAGCAGTTCTTC.